The sequence of this TCR beta chain was determined in a study of shared clonotypes between healthy human individuals. CD8 memory combined CD45RO+ cells with CCR7-negative CD45RA+ TemRA cells. The CDR3 extends over 15 amino acids. Trimming cost V 2 bases and J 4 bases, with 12 bases left between them. The V gene's germline CDR1 is KGHSY and CDR2 FQNENV. Findings and caveats of the study: The donor pool, a small one, limited the genetic and exposure-history diversity represented. Rarefaction analysis demonstrated incomplete sorted-subset sequencing notwithstanding large depth.

In the study's own analysis: Filtering was not the same, since immunoSEQ gave junction-only sequences without quality scores. Repertoires were generated with immunoSEQ multiplex PCR, while TCRdb's copy carries only in-frame clones and drops some. That table supplies the V and J calls and clone size; D and trimming were determined from the DNA. The profile shows around 100,000 clones, under 70% of them singletons. A remark on this clone: Its cognate antigen is unknown.

Sequenced sample: memory CD8+ T cells sorted from blood. Noted subset: CD45RO+ cells pooled with CCR7-negative TemRA cells. This clonotype originated in a woman aged 25-40 years in good health. This chain uses TRBV16 with TRBJ1-5; no clear D gene. CDR3 sequence reads: CASSQVSPGNQPQHF. For the CDR3, the DNA is TGTGCCAGCAGCCAAGTTTCCCCGGGGAATCAGCCCCAGCATTTT.